Following are 8 T cell receptor beta chains from one sample sequenced in a study of PD-1 blockade in classical Hodgkin lymphoma. Patients all relapsed after autologous stem cell transplantation, and there was variation in brentuximab vedotin exposure. Assay used: immunoSEQ multiplex PCR; TCRdb lists only in-frame clones, some missing. The table shows approximately 25,000 clones, with about 70% occurring only once. The sample was peripheral blood mononuclear cells (PBMCs), taken at baseline. These receptors were collected from a human donor with classical Hodgkin lymphoma.

This sequence joins TRBV29-1 and TRBJ2-3; D may correspond to TRBD1 or TRBD2 (5 bases each). The germline CDR1 and CDR2 sequences are SQVTM and ANQGSEA. CDR3 length equals 14 residues. Trimming shortened V by 7 bases and J by 3 bases, and 17 bases separated the two germline ends. The CDR3 nucleotides are TGCAGCGCTCCGGGACGGTTAATAACAGATACGCAGTATTTT. Protein sequence: CSAPGRLITDTQYF.

In its sample, this clone was seen once. The rearrangement uses TRBV5-1 and TRBJ1-1; D may be TRBD1 (6 bases). This CDR3 has 14 amino acids. Trimming removed 4 bases at V and 4 bases at J, with 14 bases between. Germline CDR1 reads SGHRS; CDR2 reads YFSETQ. CDR3 loop: CASSPSQGSTEAFF. The DNA of the CDR3 is TGCGCCAGCAGCCCTTCTCAGGGGAGCACTGAAGCTTTCTTT.

This sequence joins TRBV5-6 and TRBJ2-3; possibly TRBD1 or TRBD2 for D (5 bases each). The V end lost 3 bases, the J end lost 6 bases, and 5 bases lay between the germline ends. The CDR3 consists of 11 residues. Per germline, CDR1 SGHDT and CDR2 YYEEEE. CDR3: CASSWGDTQYF. CDR3 bases: TGTGCCAGCAGCTGGGGGGATACGCAGTATTTT.

This clone was counted between two and nine times. CDR3 DNA sequence: TGTGCCAGTACCCTCGCCGGGGAGCAGTACTTC. This gives the protein CASTLAGEQYF. The genes are TRBV19 and TRBJ2-7; no reliable D call. The CDR3 runs 11 residues. Germline values: CDR1 LNHDA, CDR2 SQIVND (reference sequence). Trimming left V 7 bases short and J 7 bases short, with 11 bases between.

The genes are TRBV7-9 and TRBJ1-4, with D possibly TRBD1 on 5 matching bases. The V end was cut by 1 base, the J end by 0 bases, with 15 bases between. CDR1 and CDR2 (germline): SEHNR, FQNEAQ (reference sequence). CDR3 length equals 18 residues. CDR3 residues: CASSLEMGDGATNEKLFF. Here the CDR3 DNA reads TGTGCCAGCAGCTTAGAGATGGGGGATGGAGCAACTAATGAAAAACTGTTTTTT.

CDR3: CASSLWDTNTGELFF. The CDR3 DNA reads as TGTGCCAGCAGCTTATGGGACACTAACACCGGGGAGCTGTTTTTT. V is TRBV7-9 and J is TRBJ2-2, with a tentative D call TRBD1 (6 bases). The CDR3 sequence is 15 residues long. V dropped 2 bases and J dropped 2 bases, with 9 bases sitting between them. CDR1 and CDR2 from the germline V gene are SEHNR and FQNEAQ (reference sequence). The full variable domain, rest sourced from reference TRBV7-9 and TRBJ2-2, is DTGVSQNPRHKITKRGQNVTFRCDPISEHNRLYWYRQTLGQGPEFLTYFQNEAQLEKSRLLSDRFSAERPKGSFSTLEIQRTEQGDSAMYLCASSLWDTNTGELFFGEGSRLTVL.

The genes are TRBV13 and TRBJ2-3, with D perhaps TRBD2 (6 bases). The ends were cut back, 4 bases at V and 1 base at J, with 15 bases in the middle. The CDR3 contains 16 residues. Germline CDR1 is PRHDT and CDR2 is FYEKMQ (reference sequence). The CDR3 region has the DNA TGTGCCAGCAGCTCGCGGAGGGGTGGTGGCACAGATACGCAGTATTTT. This gives the protein CASSSRRGGGTDTQYF. Drawing the rest from reference TRBV13 and TRBJ2-3, the complete variable domain is AAGVIQSPRHLIKEKRETATLKCYPIPRHDTVYWYQQGPGQDPQFLISFYEKMQSDKGSIPDRFSAQQFSDYHSELNMSSLELGDSALYFCASSSRRGGGTDTQYFGPGTRLTVL.

The chain is built from TRBV11-2 and TRBJ1-4; possible D gene TRBD1, 6 bases. Germline assignment: CDR1 SGHAT and CDR2 FQNNGV. This CDR3 spans 14 amino acids. V dropped 5 bases and J dropped 5 bases, with 12 bases sitting between them. The CDR3: CASSESGTNEKLFF. DNA for the CDR3: TGTGCCAGCAGCGAAAGCGGGACAAATGAAAAACTGTTTTTT.